This TCR beta chain was identified in a study of blood T cell repertoires in COVID-19. Looking at the study overall: T cells, B-cell-depleted T cells, or PBMCs supplied cDNA or gDNA.

Cohort assignment relied on participant-reported clinical history. Original processing notes: Reference gene primer amplification in the assay estimated nucleated cell counts. The repertoire was sequenced with immunoSEQ multiplex PCR; TCRdb's copy has only in-frame clones and lacks some. V, J and clone size reflect that table, while D and trimming were determined from the DNA. The sample includes 250,000 to 350,000 clones, around 87% of them seen just once. This CDR3 spans 15 amino acids. The junction had 2 bases not matched to a gene; V was cut back by 1 base and J by 1 base. Germline assignment: CDR1 LGHDT and CDR2 YNNKEL (reference sequence).

The TCR sequence derives from a woman aged 18 to 35 who had recovered from COVID-19. The chain recombines TRBV3-1 (or the pseudogene TRBV3-2) with TRBJ2-7; TRBD2 matches 9 bases. The source material was PBMCs or T cells enriched from blood (not recorded which). CDR3 nucleotide sequence: TGTGCCAGCAGCCAAGGTGCGGGGGGGTCCTACGAGCAGTACTTC. This sequence encodes CASSQGAGGSYEQYF.